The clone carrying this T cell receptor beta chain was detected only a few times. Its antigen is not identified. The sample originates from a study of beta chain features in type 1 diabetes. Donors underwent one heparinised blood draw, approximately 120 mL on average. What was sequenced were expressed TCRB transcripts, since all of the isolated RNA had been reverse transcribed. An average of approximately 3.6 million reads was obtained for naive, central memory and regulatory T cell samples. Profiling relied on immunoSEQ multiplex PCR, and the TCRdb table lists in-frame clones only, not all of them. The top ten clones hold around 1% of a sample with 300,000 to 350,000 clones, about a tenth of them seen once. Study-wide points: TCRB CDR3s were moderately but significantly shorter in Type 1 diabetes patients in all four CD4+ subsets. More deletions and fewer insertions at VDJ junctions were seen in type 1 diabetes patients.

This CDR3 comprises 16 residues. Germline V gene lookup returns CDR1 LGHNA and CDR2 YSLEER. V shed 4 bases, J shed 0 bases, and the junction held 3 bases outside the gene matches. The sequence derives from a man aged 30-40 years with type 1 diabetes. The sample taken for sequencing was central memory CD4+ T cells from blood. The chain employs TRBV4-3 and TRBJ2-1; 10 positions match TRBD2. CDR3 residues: CASSRSSGSSYNEQFF. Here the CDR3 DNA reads TGCGCCAGCAGCCGCTCTAGCGGGAGCTCCTACAATGAGCAGTTCTTC.